This is a list of T cell receptor beta chains from one sample in a study of shared clonotypes between healthy human individuals. Assay: immunoSEQ multiplex PCR; the TCRdb copy retains only in-frame clones and omits some. The sample carries about 960,000 clones, 70% to 85% recorded once. Sequencing used memory CD4+ T cells sorted from blood. All receptors come from a man between 18 and 35 years old in good health. Each CDR3 is given with its conserved first and last residue. A D gene is named only where the DNA matches it firmly.

TRBD1	TRBV5-5	TRBJ2-7	CASSTGTGPYEQYF
-	TRBV5-5	TRBJ2-7	CASSLSSGSYEQYF
TRBD2	TRBV18	TRBJ2-1	CASSPPLAGGLLEQFF
-	TRBV11-2	TRBJ1-1	CASSSLKALGTEAFF
-	TRBV18	TRBJ1-1	CASSPGSRQGDEAFF
-	TRBV4-3	-	CASSQRNGFDEQYF
TRBD2	TRBV2	TRBJ2-3	CASSEDQRESTDTQYF
-	TRBV29-1	TRBJ2-7	CSATGGGGYEQYF
-	TRBV7-9	TRBJ2-3	CASSPPRDTQYF
-	TRBV25-1	TRBJ1-1	CASSSNRENTEAFF
-	TRBV29-1	TRBJ1-1	CSVEKGGTEAFF
TRBD2	TRBV6-6	TRBJ2-3	CASSYAGGGQTDTQYF
TRBD2	TRBV30	TRBJ2-2	CAWRVSGSTLNTGELFF
TRBD1	TRBV2	TRBJ1-1	CASSGVGQGHTEAFF
-	TRBV7-2	TRBJ1-2	CASSRRGQMEGYTF
TRBD2	TRBV4-3	TRBJ2-6	CASSQGRGAESGANVLTF
TRBD2	TRBV7-9	TRBJ2-5	CASSSPSSGRWGYQETQYF
-	TRBV5-1	TRBJ2-3	CASSLGRGWGDTQYF
-	TRBV6-1	TRBJ2-5	CASSRQRAETQYF
TRBD1	TRBV6-1	TRBJ2-7	CASTTGGASYEQYF
TRBD2	TRBV4-3	TRBJ2-4	CASSQDLGPGGNIQYF
TRBD1	TRBV30	TRBJ1-2	CAWSVTRGTGQNYGYTF
-	TRBV7-2	TRBJ2-7	CASSAGNPYEQYF
-	TRBV30	TRBJ1-1	CAWSRRLINTEAFF
-	TRBV6-6	TRBJ2-5	CASSYREEGGTQYF
-	TRBV6-5	TRBJ2-5	CASSYGFGSSQETQYF
-	TRBV7-2	TRBJ2-4	CASSPSLTVAIQYF
TRBD1	TRBV5-1	TRBJ2-7	CASSAGQGTSGQYF
-	TRBV19	TRBJ1-3	CASRYLTGNTIYF
-	TRBV30	TRBJ1-1	CAWSVHLNTEAFF
TRBD1	TRBV5-1	TRBJ1-2	CASSRSTPTGGYGYTF
-	TRBV19	TRBJ2-7	CASSREGLGGEQYF
TRBD1	TRBV19	TRBJ2-3	CASSSFTGATDTQYF
-	TRBV7-2	TRBJ1-2	CASSPDPNYGYTF
-	TRBV5-1	TRBJ2-7	CASPRLECTYEQYF
TRBD2	TRBV6-6	TRBJ2-1	CASSYSKAGGPGEQFF
-	TRBV30	TRBJ2-5	CAWRRGFTPYQETQYF
TRBD1	TRBV28	TRBJ1-5	CASSPMFGTGDDQPQHF
TRBD2	TRBV6-6	TRBJ2-3	CASSYGLAGDTDTQYF
-	TRBV18	TRBJ2-5	CASAADFKAQYF
-	TRBV27	TRBJ2-2	CASSSSLATGELFF
-	TRBV7-9	TRBJ2-7	CASSSRYEQYF
TRBD1	TRBV14	TRBJ1-2	CASSQDLGAPTGAGYTF
-	TRBV6-6	TRBJ2-6	CASSPQTGAGANVLTF
-	TRBV6-6	TRBJ1-2	CASSHIAAAGLRGYTF
TRBD2	TRBV9	TRBJ2-3	CASSVGLAGGPSTDTQYF
-	TRBV9	TRBJ2-2	CASSVLETGELFF
TRBD1	TRBV30	TRBJ1-6	CAWSGTGGASPLHF
-	TRBV2	TRBJ2-3	CASTVGDTQYF
TRBD1	TRBV12-5	TRBJ1-1	CASGWTGNTEAFF
-	TRBV28	TRBJ2-7	CASEGGVGEQYF
-	TRBV2	TRBJ1-3	CASNQGSGNTIYF
TRBD1	TRBV7-9	TRBJ1-4	CASSPIGTGALRLFF